This paragraph reports one TCR beta chain. These data originate in a study of control samples from healthy donors and cancer patients. The assay was immunoSEQ multiplex PCR, and TCRdb's table has in-frame clones only and misses some. Here the sample spans about 76,000 clones, approximately 91% being singletons. V lost 2 bases, J lost 6 bases, and 10 bases lay in between. The CDR3 sequence is 13 residues long. The germline V gene encodes CDR1 SGHTA and CDR2 FQGNSA. The sequence derives from a woman between 50 and 59 years old with colorectal cancer. Sample: PBMCs. The genes are TRBV7-2 and TRBJ1-2; the D is unclear. CDR3 DNA: TGTGCCAGCAGCTTAAGACTGACCGATGGCTACACCTTC. Protein product: CASSLRLTDGYTF.